The clone carrying this TCR beta chain was detected only a few times. The antigen remains undetermined. cDNA molecules, individually, were tagged with unique molecular identifiers. One entry per CDR3 protein results from TCRdb running MiXCR on the 5' RACE reads. The top ten clones hold about 3% of a sample with 81,000 or so distinct CDR3 sequences, 12% of them seen once. The sample comes from a study of early T cells in non-severe SARS-CoV-2 infection. There are 15 residues in the CDR3. Per the germline V gene, CDR1 is LGHNA and CDR2 is YNFKEQ. Trimming shortened V by 0 bases and J by 8 bases, and 14 bases separated the two germline ends. Overall study results and limits: Matching against VDJdb likely underestimated virus-specific expansions, favoring anti-spike CD8.

Source material: whole blood. The sequence came from an adult who was a healthcare worker with PCR-confirmed SARS-CoV-2 infection or an uninfected control (not recorded which). The genes are TRBV4-2 and TRBJ2-1; TRBD2 is a possible D gene (7 bases). As DNA, the CDR3 is TGTGCCAGCAGCCAAGACGAGGGAGGGGGGGATGAGCAGTTCTTC. It yields the protein CASSQDEGGGDEQFF.